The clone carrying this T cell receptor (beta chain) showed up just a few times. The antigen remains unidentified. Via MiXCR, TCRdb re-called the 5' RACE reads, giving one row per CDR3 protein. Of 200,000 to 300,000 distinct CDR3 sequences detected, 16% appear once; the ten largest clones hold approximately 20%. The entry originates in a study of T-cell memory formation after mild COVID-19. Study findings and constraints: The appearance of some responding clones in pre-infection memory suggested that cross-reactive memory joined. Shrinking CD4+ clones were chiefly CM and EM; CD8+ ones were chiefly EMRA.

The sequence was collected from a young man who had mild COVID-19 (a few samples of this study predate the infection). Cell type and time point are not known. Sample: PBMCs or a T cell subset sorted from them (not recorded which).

This CDR3 reads CSAQRGGSKNIQYF. In DNA form, the CDR3 reads TGCAGTGCCCAACGGGGAGGAAGCAAAAACATTCAGTACTTC. The rearrangement joins TRBV20-1 to TRBJ2-4, with D perhaps TRBD2 (6 bases). The CDR3 totals 14 residues. V lost 6 bases, J lost 3 bases, and 15 bases lay in between. The germline V gene has CDR1 DFQATT and CDR2 SNEGSKA (reference sequence).